This entry concerns a single T cell receptor beta chain. The authors' processing: Reference gene primers were amplified, and this amplification served to estimate nucleated cell counts. Clones were sequenced by immunoSEQ multiplex PCR, and TCRdb holds only the in-frame ones, with some missing. The V and J calls and the clone size are those of that table, but D and trimming were determined from the DNA. The table lists over 150,000 clones, roughly four fifths of them singletons. This entry comes from a study of blood T cell repertoires in COVID-19. Turning to the study itself: Samples came from the United States, Italy and Spain, spanning acute and convalescent COVID-19. T cells, B-cell-depleted T cells, or PBMCs supplied cDNA or gDNA.

The germline gives CDR1 MNHEY, CDR2 SVGEGT. CDR3 length equals 17 residues. V lost 2 bases, J lost 6 bases, and 12 bases stayed unmatched. The chain joins TRBV6-2 or TRBV6-3 to TRBJ2-3; 9 bases align to TRBD2. The sequencing input was peripheral blood. This TCR came from a woman aged 80 or older with acute or convalescent COVID-19. This CDR3 is CASSYEFAGGLGDTQYF. CDR3 nucleotides: TGTGCCAGCAGTTACGAGTTTGCGGGAGGGTTGGGGGATACGCAGTATTTT.